Shown below are 3 T cell receptor beta chains from a single sample sequenced in a study of human T cells and chemical hapten exposure. One entry per CDR3 protein results from TCRdb running MiXCR on the 5' RACE reads. The repertoire consists of some 78,000 distinct CDR3 sequences, with roughly 8.4% occurring once and the leading ten covering about 2.1%. Someone pulled total RNA out of unfractionated whole blood. These TCRs come from a male donor in good health.

This clonotype was counted many times. This rearrangement joins TRBV6-5 to TRBJ2-3; weak D call: TRBD2 (6 bases). Trimming cost V 1 base and J 2 bases, with 13 bases left between them. Germline V gives CDR1 MNHEY, CDR2 SVGAGI. The CDR3 is 16 residues long. Written as DNA, the CDR3 is TGTGCCAGCAGTTACTTGGTCGGGGGAGTCACAGATACGCAGTATTTT. Amino acid sequence: CASSYLVGGVTDTQYF.

This clonotype appeared many times. V is TRBV3-1 and J is TRBJ2-3; TRBD1 is a possible D gene (5 bases). In germline, CDR1 is LGHDT, CDR2 YNNKEL (reference sequence). The CDR3 spans 17 residues. Trimming took 2 bases from V and 9 from J, leaving 24 bases between them. The CDR3 coding sequence is TGTGCCAGCAGCCAAAGCCTTCGACAAGCCCAGGGCCCAACGCAGTATTTT. This sequence encodes CASSQSLRQAQGPTQYF.

V is TRBV5-1 and J is TRBJ1-6, with D hard to call. The length of the CDR3 is 13 residues. CDR1 and CDR2 from the germline V gene are SGHRS and YFSETQ. Trimming shortened V by 3 bases and J by 6 bases, and 7 bases separated the two germline ends. CDR3 region: CASSSGGNSPLHF. Written as DNA, the CDR3 is TGCGCCAGCAGCTCGGGCGGTAATTCACCCCTCCACTTT.